What follows are 6 T cell receptor beta chains derived from one specimen sequenced in a study of blood T cell repertoires in COVID-19. The data were produced by immunoSEQ multiplex PCR, yet TCRdb's version contains in-frame clones alone and is incomplete. The sample shows about 39,000 clones, over 75% of them seen only once. The specimen was peripheral blood. These receptors were taken from a human donor in a cohort sampled during active COVID-19.

The chain combines TRBV29-1 with TRBJ2-2; 8 bases match TRBD1. In germline, CDR1 is SQVTM, CDR2 ANQGSEA. There are 14 residues in the CDR3. Trimming cost V 6 bases and J 0 bases; bases outside gene matches: 3. The CDR3 DNA follows: TGCAGCGTGATGGGACAGGCGAACACCGGGGAGCTGTTTTTT. Translation: CSVMGQANTGELFF.

The chain uses TRBV3-1 (or the pseudogene TRBV3-2) and TRBJ2-5; possibly TRBD1 for D (5 bases). The CDR3 is made up of 14 amino acids. Germline V CDR1 and CDR2: LGHDT, YNNKEL (reference sequence). V gave up 2 bases and J gave up 2 bases, with 9 bases separating them. The CDR3 nucleotides read TGTGCCAGCAGCCAACCAGGGCAACAAGAGACCCAGTACTTC. Its protein is CASSQPGQQETQYF.

V usage is TRBV14 and J usage is TRBJ1-3, with D possibly being TRBD1 (5 bases). CDR1 SGHDN and CDR2 FVKESK come from the germline V gene. V was pared by 1 base and J by 3 bases, with 16 bases between. The CDR3 spans 17 residues. The CDR3 DNA is TGTGCCAGCAGCCAAGCCCAGTCCAGGGTTTATGGAAACACCATATATTTT. Its translation: CASSQAQSRVYGNTIYF.

CDR3 in DNA: TGCGCCAGCAGCGGGGGACTAGCGGGACCTAATGAGCAGTTCTTC. This translates into CASSGGLAGPNEQFF. V and J are TRBV5-1 and TRBJ2-1, with TRBD2 matching 13 bases. Germline CDR1 is SGHRS and CDR2 is YFSETQ. The CDR3 contains 15 residues. V dropped 4 bases and J dropped 7; count of bases not matched to a gene: 5.

This clone was picked up one time. The CDR3 region is CASRSPGQGTRNEQFF. CDR3 nucleotides: TGTGCCAGCAGGAGCCCGGGACAGGGAACCCGCAATGAGCAGTTCTTC. The chain carries TRBV27 and TRBJ2-1, with 9 bases aligning to TRBD1. The length of the CDR3 is 16 residues. With V trimmed by 6 bases and J by 6 bases, 12 bases remained unmatched. Germline-derived CDR1 and CDR2 are MNHEY and SMNVEV (reference sequence).

The chain combines TRBV6-5 with TRBJ1-6, with a weak D call TRBD1 (5 bases). Germline values: CDR1 MNHEY, CDR2 SVGAGI. The V gene lost 5 bases and the J gene lost 9 bases, with 17 bases spanning the gap. The CDR3 runs 15 residues. For the CDR3, the DNA is TGTGCCAGCAGTAACAGTGGGGGGAGGGCTTCACCCCTCCACTTT. Protein sequence: CASSNSGGRASPLHF.